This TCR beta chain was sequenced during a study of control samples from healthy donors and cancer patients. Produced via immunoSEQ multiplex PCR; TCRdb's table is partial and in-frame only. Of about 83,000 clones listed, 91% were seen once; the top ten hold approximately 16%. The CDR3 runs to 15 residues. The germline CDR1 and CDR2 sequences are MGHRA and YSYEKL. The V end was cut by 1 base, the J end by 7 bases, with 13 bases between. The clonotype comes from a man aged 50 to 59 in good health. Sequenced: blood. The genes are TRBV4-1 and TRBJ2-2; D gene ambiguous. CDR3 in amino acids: CASSQADGTVGELFF. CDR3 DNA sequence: TGCGCCAGCAGCCAAGCGGACGGAACAGTCGGGGAGCTGTTTTTT.